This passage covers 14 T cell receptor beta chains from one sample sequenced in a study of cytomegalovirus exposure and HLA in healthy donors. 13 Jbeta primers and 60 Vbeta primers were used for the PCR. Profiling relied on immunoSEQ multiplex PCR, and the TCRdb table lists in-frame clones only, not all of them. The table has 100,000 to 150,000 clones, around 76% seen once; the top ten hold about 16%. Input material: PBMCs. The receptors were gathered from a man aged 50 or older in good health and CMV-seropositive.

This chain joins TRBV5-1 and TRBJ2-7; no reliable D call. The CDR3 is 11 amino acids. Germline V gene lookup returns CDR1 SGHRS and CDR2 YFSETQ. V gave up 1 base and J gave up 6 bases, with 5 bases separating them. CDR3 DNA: TGCGCCAGCAGCTTGTCGCGCGAGCAGTACTTC. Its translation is CASSLSREQYF.

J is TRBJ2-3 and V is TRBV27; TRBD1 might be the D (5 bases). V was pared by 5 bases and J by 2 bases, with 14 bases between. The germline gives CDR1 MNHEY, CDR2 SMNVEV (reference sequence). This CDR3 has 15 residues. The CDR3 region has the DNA TGTGCCAGCAGTACGACCAGGGATACCACAGATACGCAGTATTTT. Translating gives CASSTTRDTTDTQYF.

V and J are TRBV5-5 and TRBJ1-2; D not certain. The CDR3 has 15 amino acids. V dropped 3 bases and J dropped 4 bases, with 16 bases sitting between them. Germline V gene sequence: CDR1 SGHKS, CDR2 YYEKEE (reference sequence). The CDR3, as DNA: TGTGCCAGCAGCTCGCACCCGACCGAGGGCTATGGCTACACCTTC. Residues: CASSSHPTEGYGYTF. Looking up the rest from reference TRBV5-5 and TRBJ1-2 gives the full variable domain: DAGVTQSPTHLIKTRGQQVTLRCSPISGHKSVSWYQQVLGQGPQFIFQYYEKEERGRGNFPDRFSARQFPNYSSELNVNALLLGDSALYLCASSSHPTEGYGYTFGSGTRLTVV.

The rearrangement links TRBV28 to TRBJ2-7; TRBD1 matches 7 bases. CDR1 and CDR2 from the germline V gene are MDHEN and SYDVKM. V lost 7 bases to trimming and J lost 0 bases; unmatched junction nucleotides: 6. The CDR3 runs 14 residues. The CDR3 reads CASTMTGSSYEQYF. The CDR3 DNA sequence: TGTGCCAGCACCATGACAGGGTCCTCCTACGAGCAGTACTTC.

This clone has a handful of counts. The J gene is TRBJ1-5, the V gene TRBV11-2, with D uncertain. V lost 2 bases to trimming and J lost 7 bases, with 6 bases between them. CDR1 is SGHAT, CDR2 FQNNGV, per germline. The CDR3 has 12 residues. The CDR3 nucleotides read TGTGCCAGCAGCTTAAGCGGACAGCCCCAGCATTTT. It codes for CASSLSGQPQHF.

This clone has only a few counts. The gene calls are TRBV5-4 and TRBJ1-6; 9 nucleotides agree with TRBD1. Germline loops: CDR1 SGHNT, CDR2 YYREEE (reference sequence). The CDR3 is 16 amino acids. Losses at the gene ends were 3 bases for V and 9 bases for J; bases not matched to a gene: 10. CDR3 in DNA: TGTGCCAGCAGCTCCGCGGGACAGGGCTACCGTTCACCCCTCCACTTT. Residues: CASSSAGQGYRSPLHF.

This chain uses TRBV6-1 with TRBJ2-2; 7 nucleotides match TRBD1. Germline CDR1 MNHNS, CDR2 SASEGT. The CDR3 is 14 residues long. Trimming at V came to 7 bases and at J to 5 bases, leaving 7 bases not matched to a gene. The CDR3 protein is CASNRDRRTGELFF. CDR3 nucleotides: TGTGCCAGCAATCGGGACAGAAGAACCGGGGAGCTGTTTTTT.

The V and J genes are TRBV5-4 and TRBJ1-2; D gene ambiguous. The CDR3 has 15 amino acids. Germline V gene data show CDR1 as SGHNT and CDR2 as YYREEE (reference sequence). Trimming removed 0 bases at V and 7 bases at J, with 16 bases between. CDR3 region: CASSLVLASGGGYTF. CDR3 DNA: TGTGCCAGCAGCTTGGTGCTGGCAAGCGGAGGTGGCTACACCTTC.

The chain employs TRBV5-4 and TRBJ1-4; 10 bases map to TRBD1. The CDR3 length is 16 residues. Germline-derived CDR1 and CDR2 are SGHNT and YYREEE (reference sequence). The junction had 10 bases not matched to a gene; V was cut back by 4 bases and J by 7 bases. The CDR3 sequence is CASSQGQGGRGEKLFF. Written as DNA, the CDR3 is TGTGCCAGCAGCCAAGGACAGGGGGGACGCGGTGAAAAACTGTTTTTT.

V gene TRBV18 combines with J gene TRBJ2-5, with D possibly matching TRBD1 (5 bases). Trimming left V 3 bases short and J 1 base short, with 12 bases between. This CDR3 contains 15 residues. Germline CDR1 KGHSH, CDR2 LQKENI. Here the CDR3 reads CASSPIQGSQETQYF. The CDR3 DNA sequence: TGTGCCAGCTCACCGATCCAGGGAAGCCAAGAGACCCAGTACTTC.

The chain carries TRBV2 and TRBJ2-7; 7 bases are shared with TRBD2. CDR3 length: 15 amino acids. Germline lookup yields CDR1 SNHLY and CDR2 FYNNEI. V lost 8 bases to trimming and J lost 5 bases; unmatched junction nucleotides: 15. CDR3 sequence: CASGRAGDPGNEQYF. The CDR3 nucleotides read TGTGCCAGCGGGAGGGCGGGGGACCCTGGGAACGAGCAGTACTTC.

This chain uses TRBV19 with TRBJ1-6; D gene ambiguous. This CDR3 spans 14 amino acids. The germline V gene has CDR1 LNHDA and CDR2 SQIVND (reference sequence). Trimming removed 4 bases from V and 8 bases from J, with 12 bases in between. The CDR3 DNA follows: TGTGCCAGTAGTAGAGGGTATACTGATTCACCCCTCCACTTT. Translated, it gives CASSRGYTDSPLHF.

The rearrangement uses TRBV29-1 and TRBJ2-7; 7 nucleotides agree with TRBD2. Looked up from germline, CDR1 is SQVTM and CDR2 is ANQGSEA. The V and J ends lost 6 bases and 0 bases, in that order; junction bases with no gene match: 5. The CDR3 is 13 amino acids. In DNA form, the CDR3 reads TGCAGCGTCCGCGGGAGAGCCTCCTACGAGCAGTACTTC. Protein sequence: CSVRGRASYEQYF.

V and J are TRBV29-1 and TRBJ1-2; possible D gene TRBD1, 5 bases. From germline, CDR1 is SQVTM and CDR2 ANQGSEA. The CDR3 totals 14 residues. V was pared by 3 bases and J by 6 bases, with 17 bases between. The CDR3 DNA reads TGCAGCGTTGACGGAGGGGCAGGCAAGGATGGCTACACCTTC. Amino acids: CSVDGGAGKDGYTF.